The present T cell receptor beta chain was sequenced within a study of T cell changes during pregnancy in multiple sclerosis. The CDR3 spans 17 residues. Per germline, CDR1 SGHDT and CDR2 YYEEEE. Between the trimmed V and J ends, which lost 0 bases and 3 bases, there was a span of 18 bases. This clone was recorded once. The repertoire was sequenced with immunoSEQ multiplex PCR; TCRdb's copy has only in-frame clones and lacks some. Here the sample spans fewer than 95,000 clones, around 93% being singletons. This receptor was identified in a female donor with multiple sclerosis, enrolled in a pregnancy study. This chain connects TRBV5-6 to TRBJ1-2; D ambiguous. The sequenced sample was peripheral blood, obtained in the first trimester of pregnancy. The CDR3 coding sequence is TGTGCCAGCAGCTTGGCCGATTCCGCCCTGAGGGACTATGGCTACACCTTC. Translation: CASSLADSALRDYGYTF.